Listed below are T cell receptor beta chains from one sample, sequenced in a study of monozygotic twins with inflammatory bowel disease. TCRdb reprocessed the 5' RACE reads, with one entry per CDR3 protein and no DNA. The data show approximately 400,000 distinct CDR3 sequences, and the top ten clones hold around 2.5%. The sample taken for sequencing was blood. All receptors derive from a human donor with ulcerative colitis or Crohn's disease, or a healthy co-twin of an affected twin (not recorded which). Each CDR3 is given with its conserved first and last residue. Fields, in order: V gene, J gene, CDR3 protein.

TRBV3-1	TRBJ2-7	CASSDMYEQYF
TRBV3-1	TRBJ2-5	CASSQVGRRLQETQYF
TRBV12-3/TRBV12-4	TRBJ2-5	CASRSSGSQETQYF
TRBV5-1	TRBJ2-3	CATKAGGSTDTQYF
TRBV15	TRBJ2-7	CATSFGSSYEQYF
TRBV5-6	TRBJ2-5	CASSLAGAPETQYF
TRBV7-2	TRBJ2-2	CASSLVATASTGELFF
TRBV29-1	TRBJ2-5	CSVWTDKETQYF
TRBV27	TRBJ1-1	CATRSSGNTEAFF
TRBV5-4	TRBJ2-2	CASSLATGVTGELFF
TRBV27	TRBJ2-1	CASKYPPGLDGRNEQFF
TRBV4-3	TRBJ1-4	CASSPDGEKLFF
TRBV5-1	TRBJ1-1	CASSHGQGKNTEAFF
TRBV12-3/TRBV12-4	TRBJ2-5	CASRPTGPQETQYF
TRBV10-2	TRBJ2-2	CASRTHGELFF
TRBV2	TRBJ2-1	CASSARLAGAYEQFF
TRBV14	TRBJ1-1	CASSQEPYRGTEAFF
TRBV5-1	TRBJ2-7	CASSLADRGKYYEQYF
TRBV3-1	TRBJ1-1	CASSPYGGANTEAFF
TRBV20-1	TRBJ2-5	CSASTNQETQYF
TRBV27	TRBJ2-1	CASSFYGRSDNEQFF
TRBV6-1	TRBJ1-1	CASIINVNTEAFF
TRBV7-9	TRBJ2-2	CASSPWDSNTGELFF
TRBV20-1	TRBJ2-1	CSAPLLGEQFF
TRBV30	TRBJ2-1	CAWREPGTGGDNEQFF
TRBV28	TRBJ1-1	CASSGTWGEAFF
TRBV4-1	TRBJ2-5	CASSQERNGRQGETQYF
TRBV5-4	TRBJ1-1	CASSFGRSDTEAFF
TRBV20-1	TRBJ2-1	CSARRQGSYNEQFF
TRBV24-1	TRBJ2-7	CATSDGSTYEQYF
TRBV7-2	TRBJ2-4	CASRRPSGGTKNMQYF
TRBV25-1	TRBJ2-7	CASSELAGSPYEQYF
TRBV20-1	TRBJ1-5	CSAGEGSQPQHF
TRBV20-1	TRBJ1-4	CSARPGFSEKLFF
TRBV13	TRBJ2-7	CASSFSGGPYEQYF
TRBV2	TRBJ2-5	CASSELGGQETQYF
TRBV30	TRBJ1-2	CAWSAITGYGYTF
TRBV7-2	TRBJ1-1	CASKRRTNTEAFF
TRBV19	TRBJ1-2	CASSRLPQGKASGYTF
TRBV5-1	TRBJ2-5	CASSPRTSVSGETQYF
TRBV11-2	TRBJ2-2	CASSFHPGLNTGELFF
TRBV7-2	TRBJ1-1	CASSPMRGTAFF
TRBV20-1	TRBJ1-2	CSAPFVQRDRVRGYTF
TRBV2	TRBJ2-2	CAGQGTNTGELFF
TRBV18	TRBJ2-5	CASSPPHSQETQYF
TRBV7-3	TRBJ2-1	CASSLGWRGAYNEQFF
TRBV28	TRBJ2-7	CASSLYLGGAYEQYF
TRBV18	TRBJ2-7	CASSPPGAEFSYEQYF
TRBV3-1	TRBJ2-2	CASSHYIGFANTGELFF
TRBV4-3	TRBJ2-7	CASSQDLGNYEQYF
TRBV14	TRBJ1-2	CASSPLGAGYGYTF
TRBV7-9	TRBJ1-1	CASSLAQGHTEAFF
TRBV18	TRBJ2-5	CASSPDRETQYF
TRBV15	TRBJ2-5	CATSRDLKKGLAGGETQYF
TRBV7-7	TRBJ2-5	CASSLGRAEETQYF
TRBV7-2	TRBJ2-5	CASSSSGSSETQYF
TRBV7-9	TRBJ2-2	CASSRATSGTGELFF
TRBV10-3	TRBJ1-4	CAISEGNPTNEKLFF
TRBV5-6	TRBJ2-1	CASRPPGTYDNEQFF